These 3 T cell receptor beta chains came from one sample sequenced in a study of cytomegalovirus exposure and HLA in healthy donors. PCR employed 60 Vbeta and 13 Jbeta primers. The method was immunoSEQ multiplex PCR; TCRdb's version includes in-frame clones alone and lacks a portion of them. The repertoire holds roughly 150,000 clones, roughly 80% seen once, with 7% to 9.5% in the top ten. Sequenced: PBMCs. The receptors shown here come from a male donor in good health and CMV-seropositive.

A single count supports this clone. V is TRBV29-1 and J is TRBJ1-2, with D perhaps TRBD1 (6 bases). CDR3 length: 13 amino acids. Germline-derived CDR1 and CDR2 are SQVTM and ANQGSEA. Trimming pared 0 bases from V and 12 bases from J, leaving 17 bases between. CDR3 nucleotide sequence: TGCAGCGTTGAAGAGACCGGACAGACCCATAACACCTTC. Its translation: CSVEETGQTHNTF.

CDR3 in amino acids: CASAQTRDRVLAGELFF. The CDR3 DNA reads as TGTGCCAGCGCTCAGACCCGGGACAGGGTTCTCGCCGGGGAGCTGTTTTTT. The chain joins TRBV7-8 to TRBJ2-2; 9 bases are shared with TRBD1. The germline CDR1 and CDR2 sequences are SGHVS and FQNEAQ. The CDR3 runs 17 residues. With 8 bases clipped from V and 6 bases from J, the junction kept 16 bases outside the gene matches.

The CDR3 reads CASSGVLYNEQFF. The CDR3, as DNA: TGTGCCAGTTCAGGGGTACTATACAATGAGCAGTTCTTC. The genes are TRBV19 and TRBJ2-1, with D possibly matching TRBD1 (6 bases). Trimming pared 8 bases from V and 4 bases from J, leaving 12 bases between. This CDR3 spans 13 amino acids. The germline gives CDR1 LNHDA, CDR2 SQIVND (reference sequence).